This TCR beta chain was observed in a study of blood T cells in healthy people across ages. Study-wide results and limits: There were more naive CD4+ cells and higher diversity in long-lived donors than in aged donors. Higher naive T cell percentage went strongly together with higher TCR beta diversity.

Each sample provided at least 5 micrograms of extracted total RNA. This clonotype occurred many times. Its antigen is not identified. V gave up 3 bases and J gave up 6 bases, with 20 bases separating them. Germline V gene data show CDR1 as SGHRS and CDR2 as YFSETQ. This CDR3 has 16 residues. PCR was performed a second time for 7 to 11 cycles using a sample-barcoded 5' primer and a J-beta primer mix. Through a template-switch adaptor with 12 random nucleotides, each cDNA molecule received a tag. TCRdb independently ran MiXCR on the 5' RACE reads; one entry per CDR3 protein. The sample carries about 1.6 million distinct CDR3 sequences, 30% to 35% recorded once.

Sequencing was performed on blood. This TCR came from a woman aged 25 to 45 in good health. The chain combines TRBV5-1 with TRBJ2-3; the D gene is possibly TRBD2 (5 bases). The CDR3 DNA reads TGCGCCAGCAGCTCCTTAATGCCTCTAGCTTTGGATACGCAGTATTTT. Its protein is CASSSLMPLALDTQYF.